The 20 T cell receptor beta chains below come from one sample, sequenced in a study of cytomegalovirus exposure and HLA in healthy donors (dated by TCRdb to about 2017). The library was produced with the immunoSEQ multiplex PCR assay. A mixture of 60 forward primers for TCR Vbeta segments and 13 reverse primers for TCR Jbeta segments was used in the multiplex PCR. TCRdb retrieved this table from immuneACCESS and kept in-frame rearrangements only. Not all clones are present; in checked studies, unresolved V genes account for under half, and no reason is known for the remainder. This sample is represented by just under 80,000 clones; roughly 80% of them were singletons. Approximately 4.5% of the sample belongs to the ten largest clones. Source material: PBMCs. The source of these receptors is a man in his forties in good health and CMV-seronegative.

This clone was seen a single time. Other DNA sequences in the same sample also yield this CDR3. CDR3 in amino acids: CASSLGAATYEQYF. The CDR3 coding sequence is TGTGCCAGCAGCCTAGGGGCGGCCACCTACGAGCAGTACTTC. The chain is built from TRBV6-5 and TRBJ2-7; weak D call: TRBD1 (5 bases). Germline-derived CDR1 and CDR2 are MNHEY and SVGAGI. Trimming pared 6 bases from V and 2 bases from J, leaving 14 bases between. The CDR3 totals 14 residues.

This clone is labeled large (0.1 to 1%). J is TRBJ2-1 and V is TRBV21-1; the table's D call of TRBD2 was not tested on the DNA. TRBV21-1 is termed a pseudogene. The CDR3 has 12 amino acids. As DNA, the CDR3 is TGTGCCAGCAGCAAAGGATGGACTAGCGGGTTCTTC. This gives the protein CASSKGWTSGFF.

The chain carries TRBV5-1 and TRBJ2-5; 10 bases are a match to TRBD1. CDR1 and CDR2 from the germline V gene are SGHRS and YFSETQ. The junction had 5 bases not matched to a gene; V was cut back by 4 bases and J by 5 bases. The CDR3 runs 14 residues. The CDR3 region is CASSTGQGRETQYF. The CDR3, as DNA: TGCGCCAGCAGCACGGGACAGGGGAGGGAGACCCAGTACTTC.

The chain links TRBV5-3 to TRBJ1-5, with 8 positions matching TRBD1. TRBV5-3 is classed as an ORF, of uncertain function. J gave up 4 bases and V 5 bases, and 11 bases lay outside the gene matches. The CDR3 totals 16 residues. Here the CDR3 reads CARSYADREVNQPQHF. For the CDR3, the DNA is TGTGCCAGAAGTTATGCGGACAGGGAGGTGAATCAGCCCCAGCATTTT.

This chain links TRBV28 with TRBJ2-1; D unresolved. Trimming shortened V by 1 base and J by 10 bases, and 8 bases separated the two germline ends. The V gene's germline CDR1 is MDHEN and CDR2 SYDVKM. The CDR3 runs 12 residues. The CDR3 nucleotides are TGTGCCAGCAGTTTATATGGTAGAGAGCAGTTCTTC. It is translated as CASSLYGREQFF.

The rearrangement joins TRBV9 to TRBJ1-4; tentatively, D is TRBD1 (6 bases). Germline loops: CDR1 SGDLS, CDR2 YYNGEE. The V end was cut by 4 bases, the J end by 0 bases, with 13 bases between. This CDR3 has 16 residues. CDR3 sequence: CASSSTGTTTNEKLFF. In nucleotides, the CDR3 is TGTGCCAGCAGCTCCACCGGGACAACAACTAATGAAAAACTGTTTTTT.

The rearrangement uses TRBV18 and TRBJ1-1; D is uncertain. Per germline, CDR1 KGHSH and CDR2 LQKENI. Trimming stripped 0 bases from V and 8 bases from J, with 13 bases between. The CDR3 extends over 14 amino acids. For the CDR3, the DNA is TGTGCCAGCTCACCACCGGGGATCCCGGGGGAAGCTTTCTTT. Amino acids: CASSPPGIPGEAFF.

The chain employs TRBV27 and TRBJ2-4; TRBD1 agrees at 11 bases. CDR3 size: 17 residues. The ends lost 7 bases at V and 7 bases at J; junction bases unmatched: 15. Germline loops: CDR1 MNHEY, CDR2 SMNVEV (reference sequence). CDR3 coding DNA: TGTGCCAGCAAGGGGTCTAGGACAGGGGGCAGTGGGAACATTCAGTACTTC. Amino acid sequence: CASKGSRTGGSGNIQYF.

This clone came up once. The chain combines TRBV10-3 with TRBJ2-2, with 7 bases aligning to TRBD2. Germline V CDR1 and CDR2: ENHRY, SYGVKD. J lost 1 base, V lost 8 bases, and 4 bases had no gene match. This CDR3 is 14 amino acids long. CDR3 amino acids: CAIGLAENTGELFF. As DNA, the CDR3 is TGTGCCATCGGCCTAGCGGAGAACACCGGGGAGCTGTTTTTT.

The chain employs TRBV2 and TRBJ2-5, with TRBD1 as a possible D gene (6 bases). The CDR3 contains 15 residues. Trimming removed 0 bases from V and 5 bases from J, with 13 bases in between. The germline V gene has CDR1 SNHLY and CDR2 FYNNEI. Written as DNA, the CDR3 is TGTGCCAGCAGTGAAGCCCCGAGGGGGATGGAGACCCAGTACTTC. Translation: CASSEAPRGMETQYF.

V gene TRBV5-1 combines with J gene TRBJ2-1, with D perhaps TRBD2 (5 bases). The length of the CDR3 is 14 residues. Germline V gene data show CDR1 as SGHRS and CDR2 as YFSETQ. V was trimmed by 6 bases and J by 5 bases, leaving 15 bases between them. The CDR3 spells CASTWRPANNEQFF. In nucleotides, the CDR3 is TGCGCCAGCACTTGGAGGCCGGCCAACAATGAGCAGTTCTTC.

This clone showed up just a few times. The chain recombines TRBV13 with TRBJ2-2, with 11 bases matching TRBD2. CDR1 and CDR2 (germline): PRHDT, FYEKMQ (reference sequence). The CDR3 length is 17 residues. The V gene end was trimmed by 4 bases and the J gene end by 0 bases; junction bases not matched to a gene: 4. In nucleotides, the CDR3 is TGTGCCAGCAGCTATGGACTAGCGGGTACGAACACCGGGGAGCTGTTTTTT. Translation: CASSYGLAGTNTGELFF. Variable domain in full (rest from reference TRBV13 and TRBJ2-2): AAGVIQSPRHLIKEKRETATLKCYPIPRHDTVYWYQQGPGQDPQFLISFYEKMQSDKGSIPDRFSAQQFSDYHSELNMSSLELGDSALYFCASSYGLAGTNTGELFFGEGSRLTVL.

The chain employs TRBV6-6 and TRBJ2-7, with 8 bases matching TRBD2. In germline, CDR1 is MNHNY, CDR2 SVGAGI (reference sequence). The CDR3 runs to 14 residues. J was trimmed by 6 bases and V by 5 bases; bases with no gene match: 9. The CDR3 sequence is CASSLTSGPVEQYF. In DNA form, the CDR3 reads TGTGCCAGCAGTCTTACTAGCGGCCCTGTCGAGCAGTACTTC.

The CDR3 nucleotides are TGTGCCAGCAGTGCACAGCAAAGTAACTATGGCTACACCTTC. This encodes CASSAQQSNYGYTF. The chain couples TRBV6-1 to TRBJ1-2; D unclear. This CDR3 is 14 amino acids long. Trimming took off 4 bases at V and 1 base at J, with 10 bases between the two ends. Germline assignment: CDR1 MNHNS and CDR2 SASEGT.

This clone was picked up a small number of times. This chain links TRBV19 with TRBJ1-2; D gene ambiguous. The CDR3 covers 12 residues. Trimming removed 6 bases at V and 8 bases at J, with 13 bases between. The germline CDR1 and CDR2 sequences are LNHDA and SQIVND (reference sequence). The CDR3 DNA is TGTGCCAGTAGCTATGGCGGGGTGGGCTACACCTTC. Translating it yields CASSYGGVGYTF.

A word on this clone: Compared with germline, one end of the junction differs, possibly owing to a read error. The chain combines TRBV7-7 with TRBJ2-1, with D perhaps matching TRBD2 (5 bases). The CDR3 totals 13 residues. Per the germline V gene, CDR1 is SSHAT and CDR2 is FNYEAQ (reference sequence). The CDR3 sequence: CASSPGLTGEQFF. The CDR3 DNA follows: TGTGCTAGCAGCCCTGGACTTACCGGCGAGCAGTTCTTC.

The chain is built from TRBV5-1 and TRBJ2-3, with a weak D call TRBD1 (5 bases). The V gene lost 2 bases and the J gene lost 1 base, with 5 bases spanning the gap. This CDR3 is 13 amino acids long. Germline V gene sequence: CDR1 SGHRS, CDR2 YFSETQ. DNA for the CDR3: TGCGCCAGCAGCTTAGGGGGCACAGATACGCAGTATTTT. Amino acid sequence: CASSLGGTDTQYF.

The V call is TRBV7-9, the J call TRBJ2-7; D is unclear. CDR3 length equals 14 residues. Germline CDR1 reads SEHNR; CDR2 reads FQNEAQ (reference sequence). V lost 4 bases and J 6 bases, leaving 16 bases between the germline ends. CDR3 bases: TGTGCCAGCAGCTGGCCGGCCACGACGGGCGAGCAGTACTTC. The encoded protein is CASSWPATTGEQYF.

The rearrangement uses TRBV28 and TRBJ1-2, with D possibly being TRBD1 (5 bases). Germline CDR1 is MDHEN and CDR2 is SYDVKM. V was shortened by 5 bases and J by 13 bases, with 23 bases between the two germline ends. This CDR3 is 14 amino acids long. The CDR3 is CASSPRVRDALSTF. CDR3 bases: TGTGCCAGCAGTCCCAGGGTAAGGGATGCGCTTTCCACCTTC.

V usage is TRBV4-3 and J usage is TRBJ1-3; D possibly corresponds to TRBD1 (5 bases). Trimming cost V 1 base and J 0 bases, with 13 bases left between them. Germline values: CDR1 LGHNA, CDR2 YSLEER. The CDR3 is made up of 17 amino acids. CDR3 sequence (DNA): TGCGCCAGCAGCCAAGCCCTAGGGGCCGGCTCTGGAAACACCATATATTTT. Its protein is CASSQALGAGSGNTIYF.